Given below is one TCR beta chain in context. Antigen: not known. This specimen belongs to a study of T-cell memory formation after mild COVID-19. At the level of the study: Largely donor-specific TCR clusters were found.

Trimming took 3 bases from V and 3 from J, leaving 15 bases between them. The germline CDR1 and CDR2 sequences are SGHVS and FNYEAQ. The CDR3 totals 16 residues. A 5'RACE reaction primed in the constant segment made cDNA libraries of TCR alpha and TCR beta, and these carried sample barcodes and UMIs. Using its own MiXCR run on the 5' RACE reads, TCRdb lists one record per CDR3 protein. The sample includes about 200,000 distinct CDR3 sequences, about 9.2% of them seen just once. Whole-study results and caveats: Cross-reactive memory seemingly joined, as some responding clones were found in pre-infection memory. Mainly CM and EM harbored the contracting CD4+ clones; mainly EMRA harbored the CD8+ ones.

The receptor was derived from a man aged 18 to 30 who had mild COVID-19 (a few samples of this study predate the infection). Cell type and time point are not known. The source material was PBMCs or a T cell subset sorted from them (not recorded which). The rearrangement uses TRBV7-6 and TRBJ2-1; either TRBD1 or TRBD2 may supply D (5 bases each). The CDR3 coding sequence is TGTGCCAGCAGCTTGAACTCGGGGACCCACTACAATGAGCAGTTCTTC. This gives the protein CASSLNSGTHYNEQFF.